This T cell receptor beta chain came from a study of CD8+ T cells in alopecia areata (dated by TCRdb to the late 2010s). Concerning the study at large: The treated patients took part in an open-label pilot trial in which moderate-to-severe alopecia areata was treated with oral tofacitinib at 5 to 10 mg twice daily. Tofacitinib was given for 6 to 18 months, followed by 6 months of follow-up off drug to assess delayed response and recurrence. RNA was obtained with the PAXgene miRNA kit for fixed scalp, the miRNeasy kit for PBMCs, and the RNeasy kit for mouse skin. To study T cell clonal expansion in alopecia areata, the researchers applied high-throughput TCRbeta sequencing to both the C3H/HeJ mouse model and human patients. Clonality in the scalp was compared among normal scalp (n=4), patchy alopecia areata scalp (n=8), and alopecia totalis/universalis scalp (n=8). immunoSEQ multiplex PCR using 35 Vbeta forward primers and 13 Jbeta reverse primers was used to amplify TCRbeta CDR3 regions. Biopsies were taken from tofacitinib-treated patients at baseline and at 4 and 24 weeks of treatment, and a later scalp biopsy was taken in several of the tofacitinib-treated patients. Scalp tissue and sorted CD4+ and CD8+ peripheral blood T cells from patchy and totalis/universalis alopecia areata patients and from healthy controls were covered by human TCRbeta sequencing. For the treated patients, the SALT score, which quantifies what percentage of scalp surface area is affected, served as the measure of disease severity. What the research found in general, with its limitations: Unlike mouse skin, which is dominated by gammadelta T cells, normal human skin has resident alphabeta T cells that are also sequenced, and this complicates analysis of the scalp TCR repertoire. Many expanded lesional clones were found to persist in scalp and blood during tofacitinib treatment, and relapse after treatment cessation may be partly explained by this persistence. Because the treated cohort was small and had just a single nonresponder, larger studies are needed to establish links between baseline CD8+ expansion and response. Lesional scalp, especially in alopecia totalis/universalis, showed higher clonality and more expanded CD8+ clones than normal scalp, suggesting antigenic drive. Compared with mice, TCR sequences shared between patients were less clear, possibly partly because of HLA diversity across the patient population. With tofacitinib, both scalp clonality and the number of expanded CD8+ clones among the top 100 scalp clones went down significantly.

Reading the label with the study, this specimen's time point is: roughly 24 weeks on oral tofacitinib. What the treatment or condition label conveys for this sample: oral pan-JAK inhibitor, 5-10 mg twice daily. From alopecia areata patients, peripheral blood was collected along with lesional scalp punch biopsies. After PBMCs were isolated by density centrifugation and stained for CD3, CD4 and CD8, a FACSAria was used to sort CD4+ and CD8+ T cells. Note on this clone: Its antigen is still unknown. It has no much larger one-base neighbor in the sample; base qualities were not kept.

Counted from cysteine to phenylalanine, this CDR3 has 11 amino acids. Solely the CDR3 DNA is kept, with 33 bases framed from the first base. CDR1 and CDR2, per the germline V gene (reference sequence), are DFQATT and SNEGSKA. To prepare the library, the immunoSEQ multiplex PCR assay was applied. RNA was extracted from all samples and reverse transcribed into cDNA as template for TCR sequencing. SuperScript III was used to make first-strand cDNA, primed with a 2:1 mix of oligo-dT and random hexamers. A synthetic immune receptor repertoire was used to assess amplification bias, and residual bias was removed computationally. Per the source publication's procedure: Raw reads were preprocessed to remove errors, and CDR3 was defined according to IMGT conventions as the region from the conserved cysteine to phenylalanine. Clonality was calculated as 1 minus Shannon entropy normalized by log2 of the number of productive unique TCRs. Scalp TCRbeta sequences were cross-referenced with sorted blood CD4 and CD8 repertoires so that the CD4 or CD8 identity of scalp clones could be inferred. TCRdb limited this immuneACCESS table to in-frame rearrangements with V and J called. A share of clones is missing; checked studies link under half to unresolved V genes, and the rest is unexplained. D and trimming come from the DNA, and the V and J calls and clone size come from that table. The sample table shows roughly 170,000 clones, and around three fifths are seen once. The top ten constitute approximately 12% of the sample.

This specimen consisted of CD8+ T cells sorted from blood, obtained at week 24, from a patient treated with tofacitinib. The clonotype originates from a human donor with alopecia areata. The rearrangement joined TRBV20-1 to TRBJ2-5, with 7 junctional bases fitting TRBD1. CDR3 sequence: CPRGGRETQYF. The DNA sequence is as follows: TGCCCCAGAGGGGGCCGCGAGACCCAGTACTTC.